This T cell receptor (beta chain) was documented in a study of T-cell reconstitution after alpha-beta-depleted transplantation in children. Study outcomes and limitations: Most T-cell counts and diversity one year after the transplant came from T cells that were newly produced. The origin of alpha-beta T cells about two months after transplant was reportedly several hundred expanded graft clones.

The table lists this clonotype with a few counts. Antigen unknown. Construction of the TCRbeta library involved unique molecular identifiers. TCRdb reprocessed the PCR reads with MiXCR, giving one entry per CDR3 protein. The sample lists 490,000 or so distinct CDR3 sequences, 10% seen once, with 2% to 2.5% in the top ten. Germline CDR1 reads MNHNS; CDR2 reads SASEGT. Trimming took 6 bases from V and 5 from J; bases not matched to a gene: 9. The CDR3 has 15 amino acids. This specimen was PBMCs, taken before TCRalphabeta/CD19-depleted stem cell transplant. J is TRBJ2-5 and V is TRBV6-1, with 10 bases fitting TRBD2. The TCR sequence derives from a child aged 2-15 years with inherited bone marrow failure, due to receive a stem cell transplant. CDR3 coding DNA: TGTGCCAGCAGCGACAAGCGGGAGGGCCCCGAGACCCAGTACTTC. Translating gives CASSDKREGPETQYF.